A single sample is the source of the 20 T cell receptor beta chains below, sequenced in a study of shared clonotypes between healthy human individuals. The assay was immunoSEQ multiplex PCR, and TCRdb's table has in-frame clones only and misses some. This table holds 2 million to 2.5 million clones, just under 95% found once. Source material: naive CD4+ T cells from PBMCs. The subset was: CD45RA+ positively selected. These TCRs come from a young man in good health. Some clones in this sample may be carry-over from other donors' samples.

The CDR3: CASSRLRAGGIYEQYF. CDR3 DNA: TGTGCCAGCAGCCGACTCCGGGCAGGGGGCATATACGAGCAGTACTTC. V is TRBV11-3 and J is TRBJ2-7; 8 bases are a match to TRBD1. Germline V CDR1 and CDR2: SGHNT, YENEEA. V lost 5 bases and J lost 4; bases outside the gene matches: 13. This CDR3 contains 16 residues.

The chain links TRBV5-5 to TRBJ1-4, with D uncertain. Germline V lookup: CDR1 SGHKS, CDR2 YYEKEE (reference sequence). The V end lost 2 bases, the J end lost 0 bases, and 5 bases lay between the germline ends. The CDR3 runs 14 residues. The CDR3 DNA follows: TGTGCCAGCAGCTTCGGGGCAACTAATGAAAAACTGTTTTTT. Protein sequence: CASSFGATNEKLFF.

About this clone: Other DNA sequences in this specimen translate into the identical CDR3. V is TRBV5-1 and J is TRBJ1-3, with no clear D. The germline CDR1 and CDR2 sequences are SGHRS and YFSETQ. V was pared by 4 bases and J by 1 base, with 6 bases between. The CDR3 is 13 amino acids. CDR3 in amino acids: CASSEGSGNTIYF. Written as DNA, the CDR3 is TGCGCCAGCAGCGAGGGATCTGGAAACACCATATATTTT.

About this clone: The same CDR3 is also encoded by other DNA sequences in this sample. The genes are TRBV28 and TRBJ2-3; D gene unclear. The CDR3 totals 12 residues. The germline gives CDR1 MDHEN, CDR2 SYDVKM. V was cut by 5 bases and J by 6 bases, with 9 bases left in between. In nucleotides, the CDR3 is TGTGCCAGCAGTCCCAGTAGGGATACGCAGTATTTT. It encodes CASSPSRDTQYF.

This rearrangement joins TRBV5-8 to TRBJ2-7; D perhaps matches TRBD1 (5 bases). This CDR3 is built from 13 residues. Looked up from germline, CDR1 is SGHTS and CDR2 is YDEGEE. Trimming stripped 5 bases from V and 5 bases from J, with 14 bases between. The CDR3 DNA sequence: TGTGCCAGCAGTGGCAGGGTTTCGAACGAGCAGTACTTC. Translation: CASSGRVSNEQYF.

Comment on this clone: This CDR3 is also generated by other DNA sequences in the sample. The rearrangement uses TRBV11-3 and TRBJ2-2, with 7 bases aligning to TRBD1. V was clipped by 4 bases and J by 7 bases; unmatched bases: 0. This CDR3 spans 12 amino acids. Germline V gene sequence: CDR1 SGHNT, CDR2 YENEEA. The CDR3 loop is CASSSGGGELFF. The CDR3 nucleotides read TGTGCCAGCAGCTCAGGGGGCGGGGAGCTGTTTTTT.

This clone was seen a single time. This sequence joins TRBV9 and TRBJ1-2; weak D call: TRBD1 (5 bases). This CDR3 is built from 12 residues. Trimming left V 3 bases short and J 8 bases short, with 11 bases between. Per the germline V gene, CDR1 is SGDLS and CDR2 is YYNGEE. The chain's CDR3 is CASSAGLVGYTF. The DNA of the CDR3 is TGTGCCAGCAGCGCGGGACTTGTAGGCTACACCTTC.

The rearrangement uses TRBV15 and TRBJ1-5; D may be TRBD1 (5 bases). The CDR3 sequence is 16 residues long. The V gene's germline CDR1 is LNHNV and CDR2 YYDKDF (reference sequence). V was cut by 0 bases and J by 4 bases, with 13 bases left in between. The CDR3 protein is CATSRDMRQLNQPQHF. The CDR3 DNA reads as TGTGCCACCAGCAGAGATATGAGACAGTTAAATCAGCCCCAGCATTTT.

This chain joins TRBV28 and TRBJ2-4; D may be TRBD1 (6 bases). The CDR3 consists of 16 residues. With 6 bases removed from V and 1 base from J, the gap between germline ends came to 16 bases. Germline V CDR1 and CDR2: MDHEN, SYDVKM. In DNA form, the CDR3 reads TGTGCCAGCAGGAACAGGGATTTTAAGGCCAAAAACATTCAGTACTTC. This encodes CASRNRDFKAKNIQYF.

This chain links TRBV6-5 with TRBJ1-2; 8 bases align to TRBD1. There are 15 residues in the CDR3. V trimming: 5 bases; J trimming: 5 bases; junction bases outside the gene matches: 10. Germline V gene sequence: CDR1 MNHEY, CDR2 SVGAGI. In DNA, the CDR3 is TGTGCCAGCAGTATAGGGGGACAGGATATATATGGCTACACCTTC. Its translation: CASSIGGQDIYGYTF.

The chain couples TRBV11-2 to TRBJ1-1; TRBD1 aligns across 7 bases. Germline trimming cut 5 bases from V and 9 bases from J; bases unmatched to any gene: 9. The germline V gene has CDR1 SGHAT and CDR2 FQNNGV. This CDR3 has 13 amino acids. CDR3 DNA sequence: TGTGCCAGCAGCCAAACCCGACAGGGTAAAGCTTTCTTT. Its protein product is CASSQTRQGKAFF.

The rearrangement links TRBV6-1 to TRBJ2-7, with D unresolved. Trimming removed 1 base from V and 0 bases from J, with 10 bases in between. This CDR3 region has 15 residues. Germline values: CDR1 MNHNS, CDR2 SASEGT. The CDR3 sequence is CASSEVAESSYEQYF. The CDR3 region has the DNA TGTGCCAGCAGTGAAGTGGCCGAGAGCTCCTACGAGCAGTACTTC.

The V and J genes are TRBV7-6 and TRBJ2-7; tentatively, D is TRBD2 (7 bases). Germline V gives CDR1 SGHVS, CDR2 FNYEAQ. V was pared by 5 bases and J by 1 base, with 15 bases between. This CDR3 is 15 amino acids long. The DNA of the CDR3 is TGTGCCAGCAGCAAAGGGGGGGATTTGTCCTACGAGCAGTACTTC. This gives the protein CASSKGGDLSYEQYF.

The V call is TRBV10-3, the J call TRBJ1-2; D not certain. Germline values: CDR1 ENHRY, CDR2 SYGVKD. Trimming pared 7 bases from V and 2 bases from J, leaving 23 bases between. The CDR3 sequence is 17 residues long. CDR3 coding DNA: TGTGCCATCACCCCCGATGGGAGGACGTCCTACAACTATGGCTACACCTTC. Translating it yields CAITPDGRTSYNYGYTF.

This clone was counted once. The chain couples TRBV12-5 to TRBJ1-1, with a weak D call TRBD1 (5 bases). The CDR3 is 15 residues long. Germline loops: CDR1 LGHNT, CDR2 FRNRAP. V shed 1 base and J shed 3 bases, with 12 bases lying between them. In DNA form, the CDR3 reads TGTGCTAGTGGTTTGGGGGGCGGTGTTCACACTGAAGCTTTCTTT. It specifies CASGLGGGVHTEAFF. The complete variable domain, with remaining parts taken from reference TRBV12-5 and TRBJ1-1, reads DARVTQTPRHKVTEMGQEVTMRCQPILGHNTVFWYRQTMMQGLELLAYFRNRAPLDDSGMPKDRFSAEMPDATLATLKIQPSEPRDSAVYFCASGLGGGVHTEAFFGQGTRLTVV.

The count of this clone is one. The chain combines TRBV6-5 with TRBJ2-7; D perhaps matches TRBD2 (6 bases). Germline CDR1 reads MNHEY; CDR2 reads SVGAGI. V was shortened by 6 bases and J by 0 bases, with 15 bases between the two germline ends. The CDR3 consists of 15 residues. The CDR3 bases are TGTGCCAGCAGCTATACTCCGGGACTCTCCTACGAGCAGTACTTC. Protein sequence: CASSYTPGLSYEQYF.

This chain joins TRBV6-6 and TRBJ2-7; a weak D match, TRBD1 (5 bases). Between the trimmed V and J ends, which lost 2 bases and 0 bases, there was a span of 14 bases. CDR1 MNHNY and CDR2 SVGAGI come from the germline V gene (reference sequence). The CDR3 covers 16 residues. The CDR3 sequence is CASSYPGQIGSYEQYF. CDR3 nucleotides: TGTGCCAGCAGTTACCCCGGACAAATCGGCTCCTACGAGCAGTACTTC.

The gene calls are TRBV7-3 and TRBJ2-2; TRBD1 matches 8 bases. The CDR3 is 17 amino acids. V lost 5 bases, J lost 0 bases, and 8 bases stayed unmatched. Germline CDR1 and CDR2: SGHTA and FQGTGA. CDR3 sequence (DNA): TGTGCCAGCAGCAGATTTGCAGGGGGCGCGAACACCGGGGAGCTGTTTTTT. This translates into CASSRFAGGANTGELFF.

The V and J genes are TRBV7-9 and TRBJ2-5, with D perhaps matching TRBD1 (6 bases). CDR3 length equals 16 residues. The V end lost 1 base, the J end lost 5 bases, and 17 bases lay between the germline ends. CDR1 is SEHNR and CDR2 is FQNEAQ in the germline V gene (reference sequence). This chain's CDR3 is CASSLGRQAIGETQYF. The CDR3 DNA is TGTGCCAGCAGCTTAGGACGACAGGCGATAGGGGAGACCCAGTACTTC.

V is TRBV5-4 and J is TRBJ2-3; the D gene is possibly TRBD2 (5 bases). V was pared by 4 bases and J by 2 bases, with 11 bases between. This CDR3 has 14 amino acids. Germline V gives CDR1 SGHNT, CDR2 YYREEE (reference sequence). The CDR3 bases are TGTGCCAGCAGCCTACTAGGAAACACAGATACGCAGTATTTT. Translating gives CASSLLGNTDTQYF.